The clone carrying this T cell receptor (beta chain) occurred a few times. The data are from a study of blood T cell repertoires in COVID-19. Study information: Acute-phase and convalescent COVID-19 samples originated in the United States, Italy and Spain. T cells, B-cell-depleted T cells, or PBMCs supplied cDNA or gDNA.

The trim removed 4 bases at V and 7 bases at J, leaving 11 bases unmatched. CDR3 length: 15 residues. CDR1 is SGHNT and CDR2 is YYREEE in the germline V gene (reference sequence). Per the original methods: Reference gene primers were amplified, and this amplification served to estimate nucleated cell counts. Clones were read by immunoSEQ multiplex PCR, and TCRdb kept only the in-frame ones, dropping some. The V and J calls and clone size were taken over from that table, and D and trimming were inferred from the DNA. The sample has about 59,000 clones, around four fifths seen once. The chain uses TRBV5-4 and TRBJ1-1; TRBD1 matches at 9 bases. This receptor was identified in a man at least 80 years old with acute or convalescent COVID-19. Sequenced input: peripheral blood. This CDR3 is CASSKRSGQGSEAFF. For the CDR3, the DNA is TGTGCCAGCAGCAAACGTTCGGGACAGGGTAGTGAAGCTTTCTTT.